These 16 T cell receptor beta chains share one sample of origin, sequenced in a study of blood T cell repertoires in COVID-19. TCRdb's table, derived via immunoSEQ multiplex PCR, lists solely in-frame clones and lacks some. This sample has over 400,000 clones, with around 86% found just once. The material sequenced was peripheral blood. The receptors stem from a woman in her thirties with active or convalescent COVID-19.

The chain is built from TRBV7-9 and TRBJ2-1; D might be TRBD1 (5 bases). V was trimmed by 3 bases and J by 4 bases, leaving 13 bases between them. The CDR3 contains 15 residues. CDR1 is SEHNR, CDR2 FQNEAQ, per germline (reference sequence). CDR3 nucleotides: TGTGCCAGCAGCTTTAACAGGCTGGCATACAATGAGCAGTTCTTC. Amino acids: CASSFNRLAYNEQFF.

The rearrangement uses TRBV5-1 and TRBJ1-2; tentative D call: TRBD1 (6 bases). V lost 0 bases to trimming and J lost 4 bases, with 10 bases between them. This CDR3 contains 14 residues. Germline V gene lookup returns CDR1 SGHRS and CDR2 YFSETQ. The CDR3 spells CASSLADRLYGYTF. The DNA for the CDR3 is TGCGCCAGCAGCTTGGCGGACAGACTCTATGGCTACACCTTC.

This clone was observed a few times. The chain combines TRBV6-5 with TRBJ1-5; 9 nucleotides agree with TRBD1. The length of the CDR3 is 15 residues. Germline trimming cut 10 bases from V and 6 bases from J; bases unmatched to any gene: 13. The germline CDR1 and CDR2 sequences are MNHEY and SVGAGI. The CDR3 DNA follows: TGTGCCACAACACAGGGGGCCGCCGGAATTCAGCCCCAGCATTTT. It encodes CATTQGAAGIQPQHF.

This clone was recorded at least ten times. The chain combines TRBV7-9 with TRBJ2-3; maybe TRBD2 (5 bases). With 2 bases removed from V and 0 bases from J, the gap between germline ends came to 12 bases. Germline V gives CDR1 SEHNR, CDR2 FQNEAQ (reference sequence). CDR3 length equals 16 residues. CDR3 region: CASSLMRVTSTDTQYF. The CDR3 DNA is TGTGCCAGCAGCTTAATGAGGGTGACTAGCACAGATACGCAGTATTTT.

The chain couples TRBV7-2 to TRBJ2-3; D is possibly TRBD2 (5 bases). CDR1 is SGHTA, CDR2 FQGNSA, per germline. V shed 1 base and J shed 6 bases, with 14 bases lying between them. The CDR3 sequence is 15 residues long. The CDR3 DNA reads TGTGCCAGCAGCTTAGGGGGAGTTCCAACTGATACGCAGTATTTT. Residues: CASSLGGVPTDTQYF. Full variable domain (outside the CDR3, taken from reference TRBV7-2 and TRBJ2-3): GAGVSQSPSNKVTEKGKDVELRCDPISGHTALYWYRQSLGQGLEFLIYFQGNSAPDKSGLPSDRFSAERTGGSVSTLTIQRTQQEDSAVYLCASSLGGVPTDTQYFGPGTRLTVL.

The rearrangement links TRBV20-1 to TRBJ2-1, with unresolved D. With 3 bases removed from V and 8 bases from J, the gap between germline ends came to 14 bases. This CDR3 is 13 amino acids long. CDR1 and CDR2 from the germline V gene are DFQATT and SNEGSKA (reference sequence). CDR3 nucleotides: TGCAGTGCTAGTAGTGCAAGCCCTTATGAGCAGTTCTTC. It specifies CSASSASPYEQFF.

The V call is TRBV7-9, the J call TRBJ2-3; D possibly corresponds to TRBD2 (6 bases). Trimming stripped 4 bases from V and 5 bases from J, with 22 bases between. Germline values: CDR1 SEHNR, CDR2 FQNEAQ (reference sequence). CDR3 length: 17 amino acids. DNA of the CDR3: TGTGCCAGCAGCTCGGCAACTAGCCCCGGGATGAGAGATACGCAGTATTTT. Translated, it gives CASSSATSPGMRDTQYF.

The V and J genes are TRBV5-6 and TRBJ2-2; perhaps TRBD1 as D (6 bases). Deletions cut 3 bases from V and 0 bases from J, with 12 bases between. The V gene's germline CDR1 is SGHDT and CDR2 YYEEEE. The CDR3 runs 16 residues. CDR3 sequence reads: CASSWTGHTNTGELFF. Written as DNA, the CDR3 is TGTGCCAGCAGCTGGACGGGACACACGAACACCGGGGAGCTGTTTTTT.

The chain couples TRBV5-8 to TRBJ2-1; a weak D match, TRBD2 (5 bases). Germline lookup yields CDR1 SGHTS and CDR2 YDEGEE. This CDR3 has 15 amino acids. Trimming pared 3 bases from V and 0 bases from J, leaving 10 bases between. The CDR3 spells CASSSGVFSYNEQFF. The CDR3 DNA reads TGTGCCAGCAGCTCCGGGGTGTTCTCCTACAATGAGCAGTTCTTC.

The chain employs TRBV10-3 and TRBJ2-5; 9 nucleotides match TRBD1. The CDR3 is 13 amino acids. V was clipped by 6 bases and J by 3 bases; unmatched bases: 2. Germline V CDR1 and CDR2: ENHRY, SYGVKD. CDR3 residues: CAIRGTGKETQYF. DNA of the CDR3: TGTGCCATCAGAGGGACAGGGAAAGAGACCCAGTACTTC.

The chain employs TRBV2 and TRBJ2-1; TRBD1 matches at 12 bases. This CDR3 is built from 16 residues. J lost 8 bases, V lost 6 bases, and 11 bases had no gene match. CDR1 is SNHLY and CDR2 is FYNNEI in the germline V gene. The CDR3 nucleotides read TGTGCCAGCAGCGCCCCCGGGACAGGGGGCTTCGATGAGCAGTTCTTC. This codes for CASSAPGTGGFDEQFF.

The chain is built from TRBV16 and TRBJ2-2; 8 bases fit TRBD1. This CDR3 is 18 amino acids long. V lost 2 bases to trimming and J lost 0 bases; unmatched junction nucleotides: 8. Per the germline V gene, CDR1 is KGHSY and CDR2 is FQNENV. The CDR3 DNA reads as TGTGCCAGCAGCCAACGAACGGACAGGGCGACGAACACCGGGGAGCTGTTTTTT. Translation: CASSQRTDRATNTGELFF. The variable domain in full, with the rest retrieved from reference TRBV16 and TRBJ2-2, is GEEVAQTPKHLVRGEGQKAKLYCAPIKGHSYVFWYQQVLKNEFKFLISFQNENVFDETGMPKERFSAKCLPNSPCSLEIQATKLEDSAVYFCASSQRTDRATNTGELFFGEGSRLTVL.

CDR3 sequence reads: CASSQRSQGGNTIYF. Written as DNA, the CDR3 is TGTGCCAGCAGCCAACGTAGTCAGGGTGGAAACACCATATATTTT. The V and J genes are TRBV6-1 and TRBJ1-3; a weak D match, TRBD1 (5 bases). Per germline, CDR1 MNHNS and CDR2 SASEGT. Trimming stripped 6 bases from V and 3 bases from J, with 15 bases between. The length of the CDR3 is 15 residues.

The V and J genes are TRBV12-3 or TRBV12-4 and TRBJ1-5; D gene unclear. V lost 7 bases and J 5 bases, leaving 12 bases between the germline ends. This CDR3 spans 13 amino acids. Here the CDR3 reads CASKEDSYQPQHF. CDR3 bases: TGTGCCAGCAAGGAGGACTCCTATCAGCCCCAGCATTTT.

The chain recombines TRBV2 with TRBJ2-7; 15 bases fit TRBD2. Trimming at V came to 6 bases and at J to 0 bases, leaving 6 bases not matched to a gene. CDR1 SNHLY and CDR2 FYNNEI come from the germline V gene. The CDR3 extends over 17 amino acids. The CDR3 nucleotides read TGTGCCAGCAGCCGGGGACTAGCGGGAGGAACCTCCTACGAGCAGTACTTC. It yields the protein CASSRGLAGGTSYEQYF.

V and J are TRBV5-1 and TRBJ2-1; 9 positions agree with TRBD1. The germline V gene encodes CDR1 SGHRS and CDR2 YFSETQ. There are 16 residues in the CDR3. V shed 0 bases and J 8 bases; nucleotides not matched to a gene: 9. The CDR3 protein is CASSLAPGQGLHEQFF. In DNA form, the CDR3 reads TGCGCCAGCAGCTTGGCACCGGGACAGGGATTACATGAGCAGTTCTTC.